Reported below is one T cell receptor (beta chain). The data derive from a study of cytomegalovirus exposure and HLA in healthy donors. This CDR3 region has 14 residues. The V gene's germline CDR1 is GTSNPN and CDR2 SVGIG (reference sequence). V lost 8 bases and J lost 7, with 20 bases in between. Researchers ran the PCR with 60 Vbeta and 13 Jbeta primers. Authors' data handling: The count from a later analysis was some 81 million unique TCR beta chains, approximately 9.9 million of them shared. Profiling relied on immunoSEQ multiplex PCR, and the TCRdb table lists in-frame clones only, not all of them. The V and J calls and the clone size are those of that table, but D and trimming were determined from the DNA. The sample lists around 150,000 clones; roughly four fifths were seen once.

Sequencing used PBMCs. The V call is TRBV30, the J call TRBJ1-4; D unresolved. The receptor's source is a man aged 50 to 60 in good health and CMV-seropositive. The CDR3 coding sequence is TGTGCCCAAACTTTAAATGCCTACGGTGAAAAACTGTTTTTT. It yields the protein CAQTLNAYGEKLFF.